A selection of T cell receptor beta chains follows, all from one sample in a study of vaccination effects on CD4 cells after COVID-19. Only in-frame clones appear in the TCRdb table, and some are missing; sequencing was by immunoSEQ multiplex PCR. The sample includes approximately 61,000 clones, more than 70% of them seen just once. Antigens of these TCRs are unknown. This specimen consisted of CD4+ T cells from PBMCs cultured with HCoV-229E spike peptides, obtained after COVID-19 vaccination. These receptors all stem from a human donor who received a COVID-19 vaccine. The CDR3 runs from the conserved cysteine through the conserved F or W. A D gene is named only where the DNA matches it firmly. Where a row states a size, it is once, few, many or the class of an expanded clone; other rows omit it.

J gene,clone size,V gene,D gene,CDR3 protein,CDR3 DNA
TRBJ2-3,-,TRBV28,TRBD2,CASSSLAGGPHTQYF,TGTGCCAGCAGTTCACTAGCGGGGGGGCCTCATACGCAGTATTTT
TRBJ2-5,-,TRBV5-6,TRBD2,CASSLPIGLASLEETQYF,TGTGCCAGCAGCTTGCCCATCGGACTAGCGTCCTTAGAGGAGACCCAGTACTTC
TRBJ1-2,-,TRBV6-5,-,CATTRDHRDIYGYTF,TGTGCCACAACCAGGGACCATCGAGATATTTATGGCTACACCTTC
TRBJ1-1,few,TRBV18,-,CASSREIANTEAFF,TGTGCCAGCTCACGGGAAATAGCCAACACTGAAGCTTTCTTT
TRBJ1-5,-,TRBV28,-,CASSWGGRNQPQHF,TGTGCCAGCAGTTGGGGGGGGCGGAATCAGCCCCAGCATTTT
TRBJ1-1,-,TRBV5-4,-,CASSLGGRLYTEAFF,TGTGCCAGCAGCTTGGGCGGCAGGTTATACACTGAAGCTTTCTTT
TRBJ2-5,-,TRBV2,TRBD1,CASSENRGFQETQYF,TGTGCCAGCAGTGAGAACAGGGGATTTCAAGAGACCCAGTACTTC
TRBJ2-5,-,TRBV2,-,CASSADSIRETQYF,TGTGCCAGCAGTGCGGACAGTATCCGGGAGACCCAGTACTTC
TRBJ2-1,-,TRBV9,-,CASSVTGRSYNEQFF,TGTGCCAGCAGCGTCACAGGGAGATCCTACAATGAGCAGTTCTTC
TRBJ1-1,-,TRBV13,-,CASSPTRQGTEAFF,TGTGCCAGCAGCCCAACGAGGCAAGGCACTGAAGCTTTCTTT
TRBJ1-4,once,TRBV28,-,CASSLDSFNEKLFF,TGTGCCAGCAGTCTCGACAGTTTTAATGAAAAACTGTTTTTT
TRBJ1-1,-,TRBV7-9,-,CASRSRGGPKNTEAFF,TGTGCCAGCAGGTCCAGAGGGGGTCCTAAGAACACTGAAGCTTTCTTT